Listed here are 2 T cell receptor beta chains from one sample, sequenced in a study of blood T cells in healthy people across ages (dated by TCRdb to between 2014 and 2017). Library preparation employed 5' RACE. This sample was sequenced with an Illumina HiSeq 2500. A second roughly 7 to 11 cycle PCR used a sample-barcoded 5' primer and a J-beta primer mix. TCRdb applied fastp at Q25 and MiXCR to the public reads, then kept only in-frame beta chains. Rows with a matching CDR3 protein are joined into one entry that keeps the most common DNA and genes. This sample holds hundreds of thousands of distinct CDR3 sequences; 58% were observed only once. Approximately 37% of the sample is held by the ten biggest clonotypes. Source material: blood. The receptors derive from a man aged 55 to 69 in good health.

Comments on this clonotype: A much larger clone differs by one base, so this may be a read error. The rearrangement links TRBV20-1 to TRBJ2-1, with D possibly being TRBD2 (6 bases). The J call may be faulty, since TRBJ2-7 better matches the DNA end. Germline CDR1 and CDR2: DFQATT and SNEGSKA (reference sequence). CDR3 length: 14 residues. In nucleotides, the CDR3 is TGCAGTGCTAGTAGGGAGGTCTTCTACAATGAGCAGTACTTC. Translated, it gives CSASREVFYNEQYF.

The chain combines TRBV9 with TRBJ2-1; maybe TRBD2 (5 bases). The CDR3 runs to 14 residues. CDR1 and CDR2 from the germline V gene are SGDLS and YYNGEE. The ends were cut back, 0 bases at V and 3 bases at J, with 7 bases in the middle. The CDR3 nucleotides are TGTGCCAGCAGCGTAGCGGGGTACTACAATGAGCAGTTCTTC. Its translation is CASSVAGYYNEQFF. Filled out from reference TRBV9 and TRBJ2-1, the complete variable domain reads DSGVTQTPKHLITATGQRVTLRCSPRSGDLSVYWYQQSLDQGLQFLIQYYNGEERAKGNILERFSAQQFPDLHSELNLSSLELGDSALYFCASSVAGYYNEQFFGPGTRLTVL.